The rows below give T cell receptor beta chains drawn from one sample of a study of cytomegalovirus exposure and HLA in healthy donors. Profiled with immunoSEQ multiplex PCR; TCRdb holds only in-frame clones, not every one. The sample shows about 200,000 clones, about 88% of them seen only once. Material: PBMCs. The origin of the receptors is a woman aged 25-40 years in good health and CMV-seronegative. CDR3s include the opening cysteine and the closing phenylalanine or tryptophan. The D gene is left open where the match is weak. Size is stated for part of the rows, as once, few or many counts, or as a class when the clone is expanded.

j_call	clone_size	d_call	v_call	cdr3_aa	cdr3_nt
TRBJ2-4	few	TRBD2	TRBV19	CASSIVSGNLAKNIQYF	TGTGCCAGTAGTATAGTGAGCGGGAACTTAGCCAAAAACATTCAGTACTTC
TRBJ1-2	.	TRBD1	TRBV6-6	CASSSGQWGYTF	TGTGCCAGCAGTTCGGGACAGTGGGGCTACACCTTC
TRBJ1-4	once	TRBD1	TRBV5-1	CASSDDRVKEKLFF	TGCGCCAGCAGCGATGACAGGGTAAAAGAAAAACTGTTTTTT
TRBJ2-1	.	.	TRBV11-3	CASSLARVNEQFF	TGTGCCAGCAGCTTAGCCAGGGTCAATGAGCAGTTCTTC
TRBJ1-2	.	.	TRBV23-1	CASTAGGGKRAYTF	TGCGCCAGCACCGCGGGGGGGGGTAAACGGGCCTACACCTTC
TRBJ1-6	.	TRBD1	TRBV4-1	CASSAGDRGTNSPLHF	TGCGCCAGCAGCGCCGGGGACAGGGGGACCAATTCACCCCTCCACTTT
TRBJ1-1	.	TRBD1	TRBV2	CASRSGTGGQNTEAFF	TGTGCCAGCCGGTCCGGGACAGGGGGCCAGAACACTGAAGCTTTCTTT
TRBJ1-5	.	.	TRBV28	CASSSTGGDQPQHF	TGTGCCAGCAGTTCGACAGGTGGGGATCAGCCCCAGCATTTT
TRBJ1-6	.	.	TRBV7-2	CASNPLGREFSPLHF	TGTGCCAGCAACCCCCTGGGCAGGGAATTTTCACCCCTCCACTTT
TRBJ2-3	.	TRBD2	TRBV6-1	CASLAGVVTDTQYF	TGTGCCAGCCTGGCGGGAGTGGTAACAGATACGCAGTATTTT
TRBJ1-5	.	TRBD1	TRBV7-8	CASSLATGGSGNQPQHF	TGTGCCAGCAGCTTAGCTACAGGGGGAAGTGGGAATCAGCCCCAGCATTTT
TRBJ2-7	.	.	TRBV27	CASSKGQSLPYEQYF	TGTGCCAGCAGTAAAGGACAGTCTCTTCCCTACGAGCAGTACTTC
TRBJ1-1	.	.	TRBV19	CASSISNRESAFF	TGTGCCAGTAGTATCAGTAACAGGGAGAGTGCTTTCTTT
TRBJ1-4	.	.	TRBV7-9	CASSLGIGGQNEKLFF	TGTGCCAGCAGTTTAGGGATTGGCGGACAGAATGAAAAACTGTTTTTT
TRBJ2-3	.	TRBD2	TRBV28	CASSPRGGGTTDTQYF	TGTGCCAGCAGCCCGAGGGGCGGGGGGACCACAGATACGCAGTATTTT
TRBJ1-1	.	TRBD1	TRBV10-3	CAISESQGALEAFF	TGTGCCATCAGTGAGTCACAGGGGGCCCTTGAAGCTTTCTTT
TRBJ1-6	.	.	TRBV28	CASKSGGFSPLHF	TGTGCCAGCAAAAGCGGGGGGTTTTCACCCCTCCACTTT
TRBJ2-5	.	TRBD1	TRBV2	CASRRTGGTETQYF	TGTGCCAGCAGGAGGACAGGGGGAACGGAGACCCAGTACTTC
TRBJ2-7	.	TRBD2	TRBV5-1	CASSNGLAGGEQYF	TGCGCCAGCAGCAACGGACTAGCGGGAGGCGAGCAGTACTTC
TRBJ1-2	.	TRBD1	TRBV27	CASSLNRGNYGYTF	TGTGCCAGCAGTTTAAACAGGGGAAACTATGGCTACACCTTC
TRBJ1-2	.	TRBD1	TRBV28	CASSLSGGPLYVYTF	TGTGCCAGCTCTCTCTCAGGGGGTCCGCTCTATGTCTACACCTTC
TRBJ2-7	.	.	TRBV7-6	CASSLGALSSYEQYF	TGTGCCAGCAGCTTAGGGGCACTTAGCTCCTACGAGCAGTACTTC
TRBJ2-7	.	.	TRBV10-2	CASTGQTDEQYF	TGCGCCAGCACCGGACAGACGGACGAGCAGTACTTC
TRBJ2-1	once	.	TRBV6-1	CASSEAADLSYNEQFF	TGTGCCAGCAGTGAAGCAGCGGATCTTTCCTACAATGAGCAGTTCTTC
TRBJ2-1	.	TRBD2	TRBV19	CASGGRLAEQFF	TGTGCCAGTGGGGGACGACTAGCGGAGCAGTTCTTC
TRBJ2-1	.	.	TRBV11-2	CASSLLTAVLGEQFF	TGTGCCAGCAGCTTACTGACCGCGGTCTTGGGTGAGCAGTTCTTC
TRBJ1-5	.	.	TRBV9	CATPRIRQPQHF	TGTGCCACCCCCCGGATCAGGCAGCCCCAGCATTTT
TRBJ1-1	once	.	TRBV6-6	CASSTRGEAFF	TGTGCCAGCAGCACGCGGGGTGAAGCTTTCTTT
TRBJ2-5	.	.	TRBV5-4	CASSSGLRGETQYF	TGTGCCAGCAGTTCGGGACTCCGGGGAGAGACCCAGTACTTC
TRBJ2-5	.	.	TRBV2	CASRAGHSQETQYF	TGTGCCAGCAGAGCGGGACACTCCCAAGAGACCCAGTACTTC
TRBJ1-2	.	TRBD1	TRBV7-8	CASSSQGQGAIYGYTF	TGTGCCAGCAGCTCCCAAGGACAGGGGGCGATATATGGCTACACCTTC
TRBJ1-2	.	.	TRBV19	CASSSGQSNYGYTF	TGTGCCAGTAGTTCGGGACAATCGAACTATGGCTACACCTTC